This TCR beta chain was identified in a study of CD8+CD57+ T cells in acquired aplastic anemia (dated by TCRdb to the late 2010s). Notes on the research overall: Extracted DNA from sorted CD4+ and CD8+ cells averaged approximately 3 ug, ranging from about 0.19 to 30 ug. Healthy donor samples averaged approximately 10 million reads for CD4+ and 11 million to 13 million for CD8+ cells.

The CDR3 spans 12 residues, from the cysteine through the phenylalanine. The retained sequence is limited to the CDR3, 36 bases, with the frame set at the first base. The germline V gene gives CDR1 as SNHLY and CDR2 as FYNNEI. The V end loses 7 bases and the J end loses 10 bases, and a stretch of 16 bases separates them. The study deep-sequenced TCR repertoires of sorted CD4+ and CD8+ blood T cells from severe aplastic anemia patients and healthy subjects. Ficoll-Paque density gradient centrifugation was used to isolate peripheral blood mononuclear cells. CD4+ and CD8+ T cells were sorted by FACS or magnetic beads before DNA extraction. Overall study results and their limits: Between patients and healthy controls, no significant difference in CD8+ Simpson's diversity was found (P=0.060). Although roughly 29 CD8+ CDR3 sequences were shared by patients and controls, these sequences appeared highly expressed in patients and within the immunodominant clones of patients.

In this sample, this clonotype turned up once. This receptor's antigen is unknown. Per-nucleotide qualities are absent, and no much larger clonotype sits a single base away. One read offers little support. TCR beta VDJ combination and CDR3 sequence profiling used genomic DNA as the template. An Illumina HiSeq 2000 was used for TCR repertoire sequencing. The original pipeline was this. Repertoires were assessed using TRBV/TRBJ rearrangement plots, CDR3 size and DJ length profiles, and Simpson's diversity index. Whichever DNA sequence was most abundant in the deep sequencing data was defined as the immunodominant clone. CDR3 amino acid sequences were screened for sharing across subjects and compared with published repertoires and the VDJdb database. TCRdb trimmed public reads at Q25 via fastp, called clones via MiXCR and kept in-frame beta chains. Identical CDR3 protein sequences are pooled into one entry, listed with their most common genes and DNA. The V and J calls were determined by TCRdb, not by the authors. The sample table contains some 240,000 distinct CDR3 sequences; only one count was recorded for 34% of them. The ten largest account for 0.95% to 1.2% of the sample.

The chain uses TRBV2 and TRBJ1-2; the D region possibly corresponds to TRBD1 (5 bases align). Sequenced input: sorted CD4+, CD8+, or CD8+CD57+ T cells (not recorded which) from PBMCs. The TCR comes from a human donor in good health, serving as a control. The CDR3 reads CASTEQGEVYTF. In nucleotides, the sequence is TGTGCCAGCACCGAGCAGGGAGAGGTCTACACCTTC.